This passage covers 18 T cell receptor beta chains from one sample sequenced in a study of cytomegalovirus exposure and HLA in healthy donors (dated by TCRdb to about 2017). The library was obtained by the immunoSEQ multiplex PCR assay. For the multiplex PCR, a mixture combining 60 forward primers for TCR Vbeta segments and 13 reverse primers for TCR Jbeta segments was used. Sourced from immuneACCESS, this table was stored by TCRdb with only in-frame sequences that have V and J called. A share of the clones is absent; for the studies checked, an unresolved V gene accounts for under half, and the remainder has no known explanation. Within this sample are some 110,000 clones, with 70% to 75% of them counted one time only. The ten largest clones take up 2.8% of the sample. Sequenced input: PBMCs. All receptors come from a female donor in good health and CMV-seronegative.

The gene calls are TRBV7-8 and TRBJ1-2, with D unresolved. Germline assignment: CDR1 SGHVS and CDR2 FQNEAQ. The CDR3 spans 15 residues. V was trimmed by 1 base and J by 1 base, leaving 10 bases between them. The CDR3 DNA is TGTGCCAGCAGCTTAGATAGTGACTTTAACTATGGCTACACCTTC. Translated, it gives CASSLDSDFNYGYTF.

V and J are TRBV29-1 and TRBJ2-7, with a tentative D call TRBD1 (5 bases). The CDR3 runs 13 residues. The germline CDR1 and CDR2 sequences are SQVTM and ANQGSEA. The germline V and J ends were trimmed by 8 bases and 1 base, with 15 bases remaining between them. In DNA form, the CDR3 reads TGCAGCTTTAACCAGGGTACTTCCTACGAGCAGTACTTC. Translated, it gives CSFNQGTSYEQYF.

The gene calls are TRBV5-1 and TRBJ2-1; a possible D gene is TRBD1 (7 bases). The CDR3 is 15 amino acids. The V gene's germline CDR1 is SGHRS and CDR2 YFSETQ. Trimming removed 6 bases at V and 5 bases at J, with 18 bases between. The CDR3, as DNA: TGCGCCAGCACCCGGAGAGGGGGCGGGAACAATGAGCAGTTCTTC. Translation: CASTRRGGGNNEQFF.

This chain links TRBV7-2 with TRBJ1-1; 7 positions agree with TRBD1. CDR1 is SGHTA and CDR2 is FQGNSA in the germline V gene. V trimming: 1 base; J trimming: 5 bases; junction bases outside the gene matches: 7. The CDR3 runs to 15 residues. The CDR3 reads CASSLEYRGGTEAFF. The CDR3 region has the DNA TGTGCCAGCAGCTTAGAGTACAGGGGAGGAACTGAAGCTTTCTTT.

The chain is built from TRBV7-2 and TRBJ1-2, with D maybe TRBD1 (6 bases). The CDR3 extends over 17 amino acids. V shed 1 base and J shed 3 bases, with 18 bases lying between them. The germline gives CDR1 SGHTA, CDR2 FQGNSA. CDR3 region: CASSLEGGSRAHYGYTF. The CDR3 DNA is TGTGCCAGCAGCTTAGAAGGGGGTTCCAGGGCCCACTATGGCTACACCTTC. The full variable domain, its missing parts supplied by reference TRBV7-2 and TRBJ1-2, is GAGVSQSPSNKVTEKGKDVELRCDPISGHTALYWYRQSLGQGLEFLIYFQGNSAPDKSGLPSDRFSAERTGGSVSTLTIQRTQQEDSAVYLCASSLEGGSRAHYGYTFGSGTRLTVV.

The gene calls are TRBV18 and TRBJ2-7; D gene uncertain. V dropped 2 bases and J dropped 2 bases, with 7 bases sitting between them. This CDR3 contains 13 residues. Looked up from germline, CDR1 is KGHSH and CDR2 is LQKENI. The CDR3 DNA reads TGTGCCAGCTCACCATCCCGGGCCTACGAGCAGTACTTC. Translated: CASSPSRAYEQYF.

The chain has TRBV9 and TRBJ2-1; 7 bases map to TRBD2. Trimming removed 1 base from V and 6 bases from J; junction bases left unmatched: 10. Germline V gene sequence: CDR1 SGDLS, CDR2 YYNGEE. This CDR3 region has 16 residues. The CDR3 sequence: CASSVTTGGSPNEQFF. The CDR3, as DNA: TGTGCCAGCAGCGTAACCACGGGAGGCTCTCCCAATGAGCAGTTCTTC.

This clone was observed a few times. The CDR3 is CASSVASGGLLDTQYF. The CDR3 bases are TGTGCCAGCAGCGTAGCATCGGGAGGGCTTCTGGATACGCAGTATTTT. The J gene is TRBJ2-3, the V gene TRBV9; 8 bases fit TRBD2. V dropped 0 bases and J dropped 6; count of bases not matched to a gene: 9. This CDR3 comprises 16 residues. The germline gives CDR1 SGDLS, CDR2 YYNGEE.

This clone was picked up one time. This sequence joins TRBV4-2 and TRBJ2-1; 7 bases are a match to TRBD2. The trim removed 0 bases at V and 0 bases at J, leaving 2 bases unmatched. This CDR3 spans 16 amino acids. Germline CDR1 and CDR2: LGHNA and YNFKEQ. The CDR3 DNA reads TGTGCCAGCAGCCAAGAGACGGGAGGCTCCTACAATGAGCAGTTCTTC. This translates into CASSQETGGSYNEQFF.

The genes are TRBV7-2 and TRBJ2-7; TRBD1 matches at 7 bases. Unmatched junction bases numbered 10, after V lost 6 bases and J lost 2 bases. The CDR3 spans 15 residues. Germline CDR1 reads SGHTA; CDR2 reads FQGNSA. In nucleotides, the CDR3 is TGTGCCAGCAGGTCACCCGGGACAGTGGCCTACGAGCAGTACTTC. It yields the protein CASRSPGTVAYEQYF. Variable domain in full (rest from reference TRBV7-2 and TRBJ2-7): GAGVSQSPSNKVTEKGKDVELRCDPISGHTALYWYRQSLGQGLEFLIYFQGNSAPDKSGLPSDRFSAERTGGSVSTLTIQRTQQEDSAVYLCASRSPGTVAYEQYFGPGTRLTVT.

This clone was seen only a few times. The V call is TRBV5-4, the J call TRBJ2-5, with TRBD1 matching over 9 bases. Germline V gene data show CDR1 as SGHNT and CDR2 as YYREEE (reference sequence). This CDR3 is 14 amino acids long. With 4 bases clipped from V and 5 bases from J, the junction kept 6 bases outside the gene matches. The CDR3 protein is CASSRDRVSETQYF. The CDR3 coding sequence is TGTGCCAGCAGCAGGGACAGGGTATCCGAGACCCAGTACTTC.

The chain joins TRBV5-1 to TRBJ1-4; D unresolved. Germline V gene sequence: CDR1 SGHRS, CDR2 YFSETQ. Trimming pared 0 bases from V and 9 bases from J, leaving 9 bases between. The CDR3 runs 13 residues. This chain's CDR3 is CASSLERPQKLFF. DNA for the CDR3: TGCGCCAGCAGCTTGGAGAGGCCTCAAAAACTGTTTTTT.

This chain connects TRBV18 to TRBJ1-5; D is ambiguous. Deletions cut 6 bases from V and 0 bases from J, with 6 bases between. The CDR3 is 13 amino acids. CDR1 and CDR2 (germline): KGHSH, LQKENI. CDR3 in DNA: TGTGCCAGCTCCCTCTATAGCAATCAGCCCCAGCATTTT. It is translated as CASSLYSNQPQHF.

This chain connects TRBV9 to TRBJ2-7, with 12 bases lining up with TRBD2. There are 17 residues in the CDR3. The germline V gene has CDR1 SGDLS and CDR2 YYNGEE. V shed 0 bases, J shed 0 bases, and the junction held 4 bases outside the gene matches. CDR3 bases: TGTGCCAGCAGCGTAGGGACTAGCGGGATCGACTCCTACGAGCAGTACTTC. Translation gives CASSVGTSGIDSYEQYF.

The chain combines TRBV11-2 with TRBJ2-3; no firm D call. Germline-derived CDR1 and CDR2 are SGHAT and FQNNGV. This CDR3 has 11 residues. The V end lost 8 bases, the J end lost 6 bases, and 9 bases lay between the germline ends. In nucleotides, the CDR3 is TGTGCCAGCCTCGGTTGGGATACGCAGTATTTT. Translating gives CASLGWDTQYF.

The rearrangement links TRBV5-5 to TRBJ1-2; weak D call: TRBD1 (5 bases). The CDR3 spans 11 residues. Trimming removed 6 bases at V and 6 bases at J, with 9 bases between. CDR1 and CDR2 from the germline V gene are SGHKS and YYEKEE (reference sequence). CDR3 sequence (DNA): TGTGCCAGCAAGGGACTTGATGGCTACACCTTC. Amino acid sequence: CASKGLDGYTF.

The CDR3 nucleotides read TGTGCCAGCAGCTTGGATCATAGGGGACAGGGGGCCAATGAGCAGTTCTTC. As protein: CASSLDHRGQGANEQFF. The chain recombines TRBV5-6 with TRBJ2-1; 12 positions match TRBD1. V dropped 0 bases and J dropped 6; count of bases not matched to a gene: 7. The CDR3 totals 17 residues. The V gene's germline CDR1 is SGHDT and CDR2 YYEEEE.

This clone was recorded a few times. V and J are TRBV7-6 and TRBJ2-7, with 9 bases fitting TRBD1. Germline V gene lookup returns CDR1 SGHVS and CDR2 FNYEAQ. The CDR3 runs 14 residues. J gave up 2 bases and V 7 bases, and 6 bases lay outside the gene matches. DNA of the CDR3: TGTGCCAGCACCGCCGGGACAGGGACCTACGAGCAGTACTTC. As protein: CASTAGTGTYEQYF.